Listed below are T cell receptor beta chains from one sample, sequenced in a study of cytomegalovirus exposure and HLA in healthy donors. Method: immunoSEQ multiplex PCR; TCRdb's copy keeps in-frame clones and lacks some. In the table there are under 150,000 clones, about 81% of which are singletons. The sequencing sample was made of PBMCs. The origin of the receptors is a middle-aged woman in good health and CMV-seropositive. CDR3s include the opening cysteine and the closing phenylalanine or tryptophan. Each record gives: D gene, V gene, CDR3 length, J gene, clone size, CDR3 protein, CDR3 DNA. D genes are given only for firm matches. Expanded clones are given a class, and other clones once, few, many or no size at all.

D gene: -; V gene: TRBV29-1; CDR3 length: 18; J gene: TRBJ2-6; clone size: -; CDR3 protein: CSAENPTGGDSGANVLTF; CDR3 DNA: TGCAGCGCTGAAAATCCAACCGGCGGGGACTCTGGGGCCAACGTCCTGACTTTC
D gene: TRBD1; V gene: TRBV6-1; CDR3 length: 14; J gene: TRBJ1-5; clone size: -; CDR3 protein: CATHRDSILQPQHF; CDR3 DNA: TGTGCCACCCACCGGGACAGCATATTACAGCCCCAGCATTTT
D gene: TRBD1; V gene: TRBV10-2; CDR3 length: 14; J gene: TRBJ1-1; clone size: -; CDR3 protein: CASRTPGTGGEAFF; CDR3 DNA: TGCGCCAGCAGAACACCGGGGACAGGGGGTGAAGCTTTCTTT
D gene: -; V gene: TRBV18; CDR3 length: 15; J gene: TRBJ2-5; clone size: -; CDR3 protein: CASSPQDDSGETQYF; CDR3 DNA: TGTGCCAGCTCACCACAGGATGACAGCGGGGAGACCCAGTACTTC
D gene: -; V gene: TRBV19; CDR3 length: 14; J gene: TRBJ2-1; clone size: -; CDR3 protein: CASIGRGLKDEQFF; CDR3 DNA: TGTGCCAGTATTGGCAGGGGCCTTAAGGATGAGCAGTTCTTC
D gene: TRBD1; V gene: TRBV6-1; CDR3 length: 13; J gene: TRBJ1-2; clone size: -; CDR3 protein: CASSEEEDRGYTF; CDR3 DNA: TGTGCCAGCAGTGAAGAGGAGGACAGGGGCTACACCTTC
D gene: -; V gene: TRBV2; CDR3 length: 16; J gene: TRBJ2-3; clone size: -; CDR3 protein: CASSPDSPRGTDTQYF; CDR3 DNA: TGTGCCAGCAGTCCGGACAGCCCTAGAGGGACAGATACGCAGTATTTT
D gene: -; V gene: TRBV5-1; CDR3 length: 13; J gene: TRBJ2-1; clone size: -; CDR3 protein: CASSSIQGNEQFF; CDR3 DNA: TGCGCCAGCAGCTCGATCCAGGGGAATGAGCAGTTCTTC
D gene: -; V gene: TRBV9; CDR3 length: 15; J gene: TRBJ2-3; clone size: -; CDR3 protein: CASSTLEGATDTQYF; CDR3 DNA: TGTGCCAGCAGCACCCTGGAGGGGGCAACAGATACGCAGTATTTT
D gene: TRBD2; V gene: TRBV7-3; CDR3 length: 14; J gene: TRBJ2-1; clone size: -; CDR3 protein: CASSPSGTYNEQFF; CDR3 DNA: TGTGCCAGCAGCCCTAGCGGGACGTACAATGAGCAGTTCTTC
D gene: -; V gene: TRBV11-3; CDR3 length: 15; J gene: TRBJ2-1; clone size: -; CDR3 protein: CASSLGSGPYNEQFF; CDR3 DNA: TGTGCCAGCAGCTTAGGGTCAGGTCCGTACAATGAGCAGTTCTTC
D gene: TRBD1; V gene: TRBV2; CDR3 length: 13; J gene: TRBJ2-7; clone size: -; CDR3 protein: CASTSDRAYEQYF; CDR3 DNA: TGTGCCAGCACCTCGGACAGGGCCTACGAGCAGTACTTC
D gene: TRBD2; V gene: TRBV18; CDR3 length: 16; J gene: TRBJ2-5; clone size: -; CDR3 protein: CASSPLSGNPQETQYF; CDR3 DNA: TGTGCCAGCTCCCCACTTAGCGGGAATCCCCAAGAGACCCAGTACTTC
D gene: TRBD2; V gene: TRBV9; CDR3 length: 15; J gene: TRBJ2-3; clone size: -; CDR3 protein: CASSPAGVGTDTQYF; CDR3 DNA: TGTGCCAGCAGCCCTGCGGGGGTGGGCACAGATACGCAGTATTTT
D gene: -; V gene: TRBV7-2; CDR3 length: 17; J gene: TRBJ2-1; clone size: few; CDR3 protein: CASSWGVVASAYNEQFF; CDR3 DNA: TGTGCCAGCAGCTGGGGGGTCGTTGCTAGCGCTTACAATGAGCAGTTCTTC